This TCR beta chain was captured by sequencing in a study of shared clonotypes between healthy human individuals (dated by TCRdb to about 2020). In the study overall: The cohort comprised a couple of women and a few men aged 18 to 49 years. Different laboratories and diverse techniques were used to prepare libraries and sequence TCR repertoires, to increase sequencing depth and limit assay-specific biases. Leukapheresis yielded between about 0.9 and 10 billion PBMCs per donor. To estimate repertoire size and how much clonotype sharing occurs between individuals, the study deeply sequenced the blood TCR repertoires of five healthy adults. For each donor, CD4 naive and CD4 memory were each given three plates, CD8 naive was given two plates, and CD8 memory was given one plate. The paper's findings and limits, for the study overall: Pairwise subsampling led to the expectation that sequencing depth would affect the degree of clonotype sharing among donors. Rarefaction of sorted-subset datasets indicated incomplete sequencing despite the large sequencing depth. Compared with non-shared clonotypes, clonotypes shared by all four sorted-subset donors had higher generation probabilities. Estimated clonotype richness was generally larger for naive than for memory subsets. Only blood was sampled, and tissue TCR repertoires likely differ from those in blood. Because the study included only a small number of donors, the genetic and exposure-history diversity represented was limited. Sharing across several donors was observed for approximately 5% of naive CD4, 3% to 3.5% of naive CD8, roughly 2.4% of memory CD4, and less than 0.45% of memory CD8 clonotypes.

A remark on this clone: The antigen it recognizes is unknown. Base qualities are missing; no much larger clone stands one base away.

From cysteine to phenylalanine, the CDR3 is 13 amino acids long. Here the CDR3 DNA is all that survives: 39 bases in frame from base 1. V loses 2 bases, J loses 4 bases, and the germline ends lie 7 bases apart. According to the germline V gene, CDR1 reads SGHAT and CDR2 reads FQNNGV. Using the deep immunoSEQ assay, multiplex PCR amplified TCR CDR3 regions from genomic DNA. Extracted genomic DNA from each cell subset was spread evenly across all wells of several immunoSEQ 96-well plates, with each plate serving as a replicate. Each replicate PCR for sorted subsets received about 0.2 ug genomic DNA, equal to about 30,000 T cell genomes. Purified libraries were measured with a Qubit 3.0 fluorometer, size-checked on a Bioanalyzer 2100, and measured again with the KAPA Library Quantification kit. Each immunoSEQ 96-well plate was sequenced on its own single-read 150-cycle Illumina NextSeq 550 flow cell. Per the source publication's procedure: Because the immunoSEQ output included only junctional sequences and no quality scores, the filtering could not be the same as the filtering used for full-length reads. To assign V/J genes and CDR3, sequences were annotated against IMGT germline references using PyIR, a Python wrapper for IgBLAST v1.9. Reads were removed for weak V/J assignments (E-value above 1e-6), missing CDR3, stop codons, out-of-frame junctions, or ambiguous translated residues. V3J clonotypes were defined by identical inferred V gene, J gene, and CDR3 amino acid sequence. To compute the percentage overlap between repertoires, the number of shared unique clonotypes was divided by the size of the smaller repertoire. Three approaches were used to assess repertoire richness: RTK rarefaction, the Chao1 estimator, and Recon v2.1 estimates of unobserved clonotypes. OLGA was used to compute generation probabilities for all TCRbeta clonotypes that the gDNA method yielded from a handful of donors. In TCRdb, the immuneACCESS table is reduced to in-frame sequences with V and J assigned. These tables do not hold every clone; where another copy was compared, an unresolved V gene accounts for under half, and the others remain unexplained. The D gene and trimming were derived from the DNA, and the V and J assignments and clone size from that table. The sample data list about 1 million clones, and approximately 76% of these were observed just once. The top ten hold 1.4% of the sample.

Donors were healthy HIV-negative adults with no recently reported acute infections or vaccinations. Every donor was a Caucasian adult residing in Nashville, Tennessee, USA. CD4+ T cells were enriched by magnetic negative selection, after which naive cells were positively selected on CD45RA and the negative fraction was taken as the memory subset. Blood was obtained by leukapheresis, after which PBMCs were separated by Ficoll-Histopaque density gradient centrifugation and cryopreserved in liquid nitrogen vapor phase. Analytical flow cytometry was used to check the purity and quantity of every magnetically sorted T cell population. From each sorted fraction, genomic DNA was isolated and quantified by UV absorbance on a Nanodrop 2000c.

This receptor was obtained from a man between 18 and 29 years old in good health. The chain couples TRBV11-2 to TRBJ2-3, with the identity of the D gene unclear. Material for sequencing was memory CD4+ T cells sorted from blood. Read against the paper, the sample's cell subset or site label means: CD45RA-negative fraction. The nucleotide sequence is TGTGCCAGCAGCTTATATGAGGCAGATACGCAGTATTTT. This gives the protein CASSLYEADTQYF.